This T cell receptor beta chain was obtained from a study of OX40 agonist ivuxolimab in advanced cancers. Study-wide results and limits: Blood T cells, both CD4+ and CD8+, expanded clonally by week 6 at 0.1 to 3.0 mg/kg.

The data were produced by immunoSEQ multiplex PCR, yet TCRdb's version contains in-frame clones alone and is incomplete. The repertoire includes approximately 82,000 clones, 80% to 90% of them detected once, and 20% to 30% sits in the top ten. This CDR3 region has 15 residues. V lost 1 base, J lost 3 bases, and 4 bases stayed unmatched. Germline assignment: CDR1 SGHAT and CDR2 FQNNGV. Worth noting for this clone: Its antigen remains unknown.

This clonotype originated in an adult with an advanced solid tumor such as melanoma, head and neck, liver or kidney cancer. The chain is built from TRBV11-2 and TRBJ1-2, with 8 bases aligning to TRBD1. The specimen comprised CD4+ or CD8+ T cells sorted from blood, sampled in a trial of the OX40 agonist ivuxolimab. CDR3 DNA sequence: TGTGCCAGCAGCTTAGGGCAGGGGGCATACTATGGCTACACCTTC. Translation: CASSLGQGAYYGYTF.